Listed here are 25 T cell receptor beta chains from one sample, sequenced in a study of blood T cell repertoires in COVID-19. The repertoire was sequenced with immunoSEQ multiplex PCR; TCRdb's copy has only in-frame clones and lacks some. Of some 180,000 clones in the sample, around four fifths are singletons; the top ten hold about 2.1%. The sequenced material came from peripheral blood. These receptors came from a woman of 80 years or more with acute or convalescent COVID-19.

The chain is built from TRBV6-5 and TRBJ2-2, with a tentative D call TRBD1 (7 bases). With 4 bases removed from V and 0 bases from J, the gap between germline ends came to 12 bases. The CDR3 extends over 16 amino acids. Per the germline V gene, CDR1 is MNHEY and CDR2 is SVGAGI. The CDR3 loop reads CASSSRDRPNTGELFF. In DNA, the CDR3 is TGTGCCAGCAGTTCGCGGGACAGACCGAACACCGGGGAGCTGTTTTTT.

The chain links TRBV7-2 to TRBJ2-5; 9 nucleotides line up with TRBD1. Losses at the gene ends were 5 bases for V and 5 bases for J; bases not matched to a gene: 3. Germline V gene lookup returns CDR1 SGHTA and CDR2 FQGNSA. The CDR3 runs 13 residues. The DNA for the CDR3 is TGTGCCAGCAGCCCGACAGGGGGGGAGACCCAGTACTTC. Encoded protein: CASSPTGGETQYF.

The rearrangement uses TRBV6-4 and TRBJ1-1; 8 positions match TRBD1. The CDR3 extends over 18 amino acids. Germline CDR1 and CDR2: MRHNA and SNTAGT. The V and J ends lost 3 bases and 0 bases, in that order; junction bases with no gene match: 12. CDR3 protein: CASSELLGTGNLNTEAFF. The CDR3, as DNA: TGTGCCAGCAGTGAACTGCTCGGGACAGGCAATTTGAACACTGAAGCTTTCTTT.

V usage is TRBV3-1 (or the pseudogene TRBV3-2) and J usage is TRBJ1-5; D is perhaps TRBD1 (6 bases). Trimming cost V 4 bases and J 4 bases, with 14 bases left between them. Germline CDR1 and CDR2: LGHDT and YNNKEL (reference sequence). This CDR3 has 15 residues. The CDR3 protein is CASSPRTAVNQPQHF. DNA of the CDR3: TGTGCCAGCAGCCCCCGGACAGCCGTAAATCAGCCCCAGCATTTT.

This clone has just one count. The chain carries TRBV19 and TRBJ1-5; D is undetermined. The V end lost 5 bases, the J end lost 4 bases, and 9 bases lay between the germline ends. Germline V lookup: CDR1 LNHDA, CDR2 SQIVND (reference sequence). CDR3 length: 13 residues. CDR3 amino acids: CASSEAANQPQHF. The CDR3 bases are TGTGCCAGTAGTGAGGCAGCTAATCAGCCCCAGCATTTT. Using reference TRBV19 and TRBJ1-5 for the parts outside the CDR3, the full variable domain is DGGITQSPKYLFRKEGQNVTLSCEQNLNHDAMYWYRQDPGQGLRLIYYSQIVNDFQKGDIAEGYSVSREKKESFPLTVTSAQKNPTAFYLCASSEAANQPQHFGDGTRLSIL.

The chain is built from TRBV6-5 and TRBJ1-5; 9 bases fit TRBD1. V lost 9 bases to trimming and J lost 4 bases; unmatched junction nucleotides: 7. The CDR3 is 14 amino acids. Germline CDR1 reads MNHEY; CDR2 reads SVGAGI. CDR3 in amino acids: CASQGQGRNQPQHF. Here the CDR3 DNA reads TGTGCCAGTCAGGGACAGGGCCGAAATCAGCCCCAGCATTTT.

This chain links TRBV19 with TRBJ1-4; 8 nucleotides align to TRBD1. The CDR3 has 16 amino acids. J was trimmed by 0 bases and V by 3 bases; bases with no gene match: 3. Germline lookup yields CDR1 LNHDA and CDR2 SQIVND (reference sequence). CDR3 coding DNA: TGTGCCAGTAGTATCCAGGACAGGGCAACTAATGAAAAACTGTTTTTT. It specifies CASSIQDRATNEKLFF.

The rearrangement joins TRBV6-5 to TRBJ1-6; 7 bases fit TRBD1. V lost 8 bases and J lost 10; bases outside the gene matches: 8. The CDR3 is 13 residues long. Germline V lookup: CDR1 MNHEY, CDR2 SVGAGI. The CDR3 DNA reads TGTGCCAGCTACACAGGGGTGATGTCACCCCTCCACTTT. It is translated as CASYTGVMSPLHF.

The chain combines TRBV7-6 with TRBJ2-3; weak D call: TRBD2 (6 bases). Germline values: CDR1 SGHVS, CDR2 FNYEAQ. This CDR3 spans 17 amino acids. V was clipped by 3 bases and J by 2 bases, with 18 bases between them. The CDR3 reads CASSLGPPGTHTDTQYF. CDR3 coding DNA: TGTGCCAGCAGCTTGGGCCCACCCGGGACTCACACAGATACGCAGTATTTT.

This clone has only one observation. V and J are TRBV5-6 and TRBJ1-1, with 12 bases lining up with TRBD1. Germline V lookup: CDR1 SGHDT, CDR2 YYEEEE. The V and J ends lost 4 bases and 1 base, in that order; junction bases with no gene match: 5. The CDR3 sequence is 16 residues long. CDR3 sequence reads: CASSPGQGASNTEAFF. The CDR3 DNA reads TGTGCCAGCAGCCCGGGACAGGGGGCATCGAACACTGAAGCTTTCTTT.

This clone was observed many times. CDR3: CASSPYGNEQFF. CDR3 bases: TGTGCCAGCAGCCCCTACGGGAATGAGCAGTTCTTC. V is TRBV11-2 and J is TRBJ2-1, with D hard to call. V was shortened by 5 bases and J by 7 bases, with 9 bases between the two germline ends. This CDR3 spans 12 amino acids. The germline CDR1 and CDR2 sequences are SGHAT and FQNNGV.

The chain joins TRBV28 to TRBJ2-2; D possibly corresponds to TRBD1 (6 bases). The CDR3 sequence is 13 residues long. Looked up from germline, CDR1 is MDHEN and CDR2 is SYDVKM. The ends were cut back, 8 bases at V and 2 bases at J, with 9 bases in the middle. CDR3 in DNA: TGTGCCAGCCCGGACAGTAACACCGGGGAGCTGTTTTTT. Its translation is CASPDSNTGELFF.

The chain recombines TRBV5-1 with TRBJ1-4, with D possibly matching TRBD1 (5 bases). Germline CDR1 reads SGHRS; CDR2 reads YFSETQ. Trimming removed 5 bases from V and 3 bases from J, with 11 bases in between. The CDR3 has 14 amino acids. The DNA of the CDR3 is TGCGCCAGCAGTGATCCAGGGCCTAATGAAAAACTGTTTTTT. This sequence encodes CASSDPGPNEKLFF.

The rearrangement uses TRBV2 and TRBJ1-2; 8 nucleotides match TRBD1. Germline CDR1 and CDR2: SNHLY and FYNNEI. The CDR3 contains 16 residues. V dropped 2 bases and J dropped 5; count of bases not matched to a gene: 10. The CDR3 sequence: CASSETTAGGVYGYTF. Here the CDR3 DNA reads TGTGCCAGCAGTGAAACTACGGCAGGGGGCGTGTATGGCTACACCTTC.

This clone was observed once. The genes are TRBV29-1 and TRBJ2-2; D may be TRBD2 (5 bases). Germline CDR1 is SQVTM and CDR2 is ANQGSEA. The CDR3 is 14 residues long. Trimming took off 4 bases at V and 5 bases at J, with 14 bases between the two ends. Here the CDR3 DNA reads TGCAGCGTTGTATCGGGCGGGCCGACCGGGGAGCTGTTTTTT. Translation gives CSVVSGGPTGELFF.

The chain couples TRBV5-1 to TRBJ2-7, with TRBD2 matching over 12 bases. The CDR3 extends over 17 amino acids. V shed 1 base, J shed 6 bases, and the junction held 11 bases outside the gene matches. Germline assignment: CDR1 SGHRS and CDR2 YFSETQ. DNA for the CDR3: TGCGCCAGCAGCTTGAACCTGGGGACTAGCGGGTCGAGCGAGCAGTACTTC. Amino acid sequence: CASSLNLGTSGSSEQYF.

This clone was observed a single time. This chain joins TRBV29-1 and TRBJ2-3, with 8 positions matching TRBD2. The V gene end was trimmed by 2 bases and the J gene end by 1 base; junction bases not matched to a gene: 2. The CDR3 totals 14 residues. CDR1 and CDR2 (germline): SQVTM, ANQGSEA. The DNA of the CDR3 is TGCAGCGTTGAATTAGCGGGGCGCACAGATACGCAGTATTTT. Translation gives CSVELAGRTDTQYF.

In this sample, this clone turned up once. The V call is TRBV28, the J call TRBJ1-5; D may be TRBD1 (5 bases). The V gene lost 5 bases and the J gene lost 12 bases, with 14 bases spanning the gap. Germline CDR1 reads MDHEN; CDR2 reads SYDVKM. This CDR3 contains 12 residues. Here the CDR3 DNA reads TGTGCCAGCAGTACCGCAGGGATATACCAGCATTTT. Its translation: CASSTAGIYQHF.

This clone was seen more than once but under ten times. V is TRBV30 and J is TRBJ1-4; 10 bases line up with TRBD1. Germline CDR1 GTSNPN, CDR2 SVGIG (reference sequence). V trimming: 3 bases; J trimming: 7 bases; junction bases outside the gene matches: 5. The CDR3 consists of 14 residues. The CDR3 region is CAWSLGQGGEKLFF. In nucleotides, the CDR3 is TGTGCCTGGAGCTTAGGACAGGGGGGTGAAAAACTGTTTTTT.

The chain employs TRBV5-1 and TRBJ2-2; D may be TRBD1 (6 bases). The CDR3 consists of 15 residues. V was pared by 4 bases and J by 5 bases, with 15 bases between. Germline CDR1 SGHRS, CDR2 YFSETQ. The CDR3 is CASSNSGVGTGELFF. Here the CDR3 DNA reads TGCGCCAGCAGCAACTCAGGGGTTGGAACCGGGGAGCTGTTTTTT.

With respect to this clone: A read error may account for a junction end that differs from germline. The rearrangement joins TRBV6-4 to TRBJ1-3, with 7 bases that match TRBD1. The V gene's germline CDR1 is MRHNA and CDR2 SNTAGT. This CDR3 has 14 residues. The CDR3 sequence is CASSDRGLGNIIYF. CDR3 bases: TGTGCCAGCAGTGACAGGGGGCTAGGAAACATCATATATTTT.

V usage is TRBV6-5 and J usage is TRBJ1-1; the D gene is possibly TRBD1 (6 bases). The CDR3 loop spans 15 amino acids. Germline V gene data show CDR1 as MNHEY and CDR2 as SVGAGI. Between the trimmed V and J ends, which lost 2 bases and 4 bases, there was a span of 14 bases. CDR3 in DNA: TGTGCCAGCAGTTACGAACAGGGAGCTAGCACTGAAGCTTTCTTT. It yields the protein CASSYEQGASTEAFF.

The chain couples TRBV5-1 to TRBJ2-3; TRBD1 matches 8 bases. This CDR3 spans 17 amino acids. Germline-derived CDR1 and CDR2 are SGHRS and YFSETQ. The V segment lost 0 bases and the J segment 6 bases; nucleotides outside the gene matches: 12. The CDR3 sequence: CASSLATGTGVLDTQYF. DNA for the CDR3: TGCGCCAGCAGCTTGGCCACCGGGACAGGCGTTTTGGATACGCAGTATTTT.

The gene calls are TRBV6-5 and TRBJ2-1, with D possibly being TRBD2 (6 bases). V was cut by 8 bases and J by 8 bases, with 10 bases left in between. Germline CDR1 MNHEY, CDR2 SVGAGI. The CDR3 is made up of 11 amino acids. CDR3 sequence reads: CASSGVHEQFF. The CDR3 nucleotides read TGTGCCAGCTCGGGGGTACATGAGCAGTTCTTC.

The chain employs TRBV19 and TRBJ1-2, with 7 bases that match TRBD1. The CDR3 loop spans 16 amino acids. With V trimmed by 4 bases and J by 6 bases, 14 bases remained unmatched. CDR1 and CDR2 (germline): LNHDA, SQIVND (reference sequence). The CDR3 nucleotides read TGTGCCAGTAGTAGGGGAACCGGGACAGCCATGGATGGCTACACCTTC. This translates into CASSRGTGTAMDGYTF.